This T cell receptor beta chain was documented in a study of T-cell memory formation after mild COVID-19. Findings and limits, study-wide: The study found contracting CD4+ clones mainly in CM and EM and contracting CD8+ clones in EMRA. Clones contracting across day 15 to 85 had a balanced CD4/CD8 profile; later expanding clones leaned CD4+.

A word on this clonotype: The antigen remains unidentified.

Via MiXCR, TCRdb re-called the 5' RACE reads, giving one row per CDR3 protein. Of approximately 98,000 distinct CDR3 sequences listed, about 18% are singletons. The CDR3 runs to 13 residues. Per germline, CDR1 ENHRY and CDR2 SYGVKD. Trimming left V 8 bases short and J 4 bases short, with 12 bases between. The material sequenced was PBMCs or a T cell subset sorted from them (not recorded which). The receptor was isolated from a man younger than 30 who had mild COVID-19 (a few samples of this study predate the infection). Cell type and time point are not known. The genes are TRBV10-3 and TRBJ1-3; tentatively, D is TRBD1 (5 bases). The CDR3 sequence: CAISGGVGNTIYF. The CDR3 DNA reads TGTGCCATCTCGGGGGGAGTCGGAAACACCATATATTTT.